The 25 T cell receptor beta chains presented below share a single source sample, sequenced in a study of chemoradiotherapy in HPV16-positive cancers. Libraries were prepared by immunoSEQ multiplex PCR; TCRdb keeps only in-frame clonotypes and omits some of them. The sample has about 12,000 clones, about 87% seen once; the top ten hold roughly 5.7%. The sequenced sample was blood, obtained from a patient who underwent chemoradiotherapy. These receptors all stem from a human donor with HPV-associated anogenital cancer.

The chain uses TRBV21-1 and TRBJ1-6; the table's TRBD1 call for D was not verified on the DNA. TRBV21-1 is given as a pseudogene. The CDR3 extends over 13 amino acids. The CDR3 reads CASSKTGNPPLHF. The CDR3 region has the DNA TGTGCCAGCAGCAAGACAGGGAATCCACCCCTCCACTTT.

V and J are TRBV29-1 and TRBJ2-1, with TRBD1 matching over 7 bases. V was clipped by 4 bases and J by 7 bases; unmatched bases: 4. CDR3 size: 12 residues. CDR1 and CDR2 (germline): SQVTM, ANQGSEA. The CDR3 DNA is TGCAGCGTTGGCGCACAGGGGAATGAGCAGTTCTTC. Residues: CSVGAQGNEQFF.

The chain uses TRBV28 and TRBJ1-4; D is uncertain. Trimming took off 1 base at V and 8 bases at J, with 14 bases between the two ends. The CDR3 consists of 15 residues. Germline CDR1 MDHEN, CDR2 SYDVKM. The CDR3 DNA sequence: TGTGCCAGCAGTTTATCCAGGAGGGTGGGGGAAAAACTGTTTTTT. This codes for CASSLSRRVGEKLFF.

The CDR3 sequence is CSVVGHGQNPRTEAFF. The CDR3 DNA sequence: TGCAGCGTTGTAGGTCACGGCCAAAACCCCAGAACTGAAGCTTTCTTT. This chain uses TRBV29-1 with TRBJ1-1; D is uncertain. Germline-derived CDR1 and CDR2 are SQVTM and ANQGSEA. Trimming removed 4 bases at V and 5 bases at J, with 23 bases between. This CDR3 has 16 amino acids.

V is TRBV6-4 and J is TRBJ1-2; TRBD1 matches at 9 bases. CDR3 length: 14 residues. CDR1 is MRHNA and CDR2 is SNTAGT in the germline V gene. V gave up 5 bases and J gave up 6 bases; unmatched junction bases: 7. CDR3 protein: CASSNRGPRDGYTF. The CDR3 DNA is TGTGCCAGCAGTAACAGGGGGCCGCGGGATGGCTACACCTTC.

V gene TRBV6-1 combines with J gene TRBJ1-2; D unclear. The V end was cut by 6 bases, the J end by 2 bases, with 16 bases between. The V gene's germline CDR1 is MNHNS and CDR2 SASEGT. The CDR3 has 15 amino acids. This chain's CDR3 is CASSISAAGNYGYTF. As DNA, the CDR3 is TGTGCCAGCAGCATATCTGCGGCAGGAAACTATGGCTACACCTTC.

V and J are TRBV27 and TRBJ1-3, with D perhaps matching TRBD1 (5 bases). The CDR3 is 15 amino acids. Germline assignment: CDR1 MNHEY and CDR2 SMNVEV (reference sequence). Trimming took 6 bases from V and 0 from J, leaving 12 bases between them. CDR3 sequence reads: CASRPGPSSGNTIYF. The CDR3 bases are TGTGCCAGCAGACCGGGACCGAGCTCTGGAAACACCATATATTTT.

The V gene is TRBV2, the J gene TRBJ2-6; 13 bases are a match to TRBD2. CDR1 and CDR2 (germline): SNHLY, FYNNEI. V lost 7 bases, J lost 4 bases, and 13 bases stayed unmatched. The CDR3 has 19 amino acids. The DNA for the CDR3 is TGTGCCAGCACCAGGGACGGACTAGCGGGGGTTGGAGGGGCCAACGTCCTGACTTTC. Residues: CASTRDGLAGVGGANVLTF. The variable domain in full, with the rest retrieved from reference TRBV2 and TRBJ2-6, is EPEVTQTPSHQVTQMGQEVILRCVPISNHLYFYWYRQILGQKVEFLVSFYNNEISEKSEIFDDQFSVERPDGSNFTLKIRSTKLEDSAMYFCASTRDGLAGVGGANVLTFGAGSRLTVL.

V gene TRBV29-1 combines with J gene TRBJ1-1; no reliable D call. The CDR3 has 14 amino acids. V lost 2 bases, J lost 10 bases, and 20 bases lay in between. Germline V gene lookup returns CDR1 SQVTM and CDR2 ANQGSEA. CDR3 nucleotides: TGCAGCGTTGAAATGGGTGCCCCGGTAACACCAGCTTTCTTT. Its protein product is CSVEMGAPVTPAFF.

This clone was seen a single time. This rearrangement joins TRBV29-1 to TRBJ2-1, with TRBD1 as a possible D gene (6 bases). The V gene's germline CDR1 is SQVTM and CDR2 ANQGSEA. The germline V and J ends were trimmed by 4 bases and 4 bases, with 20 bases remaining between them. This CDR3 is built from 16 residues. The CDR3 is CSVVRTGGGAYNEQFF. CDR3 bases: TGCAGCGTTGTTCGAACGGGTGGGGGCGCATACAATGAGCAGTTCTTC.

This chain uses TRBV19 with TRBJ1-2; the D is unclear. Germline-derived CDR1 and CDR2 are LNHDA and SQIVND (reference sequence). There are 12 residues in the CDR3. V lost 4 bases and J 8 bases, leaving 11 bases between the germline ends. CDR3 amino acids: CASSRADWGYTF. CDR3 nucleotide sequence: TGTGCCAGTAGTAGAGCTGATTGGGGCTACACCTTC.

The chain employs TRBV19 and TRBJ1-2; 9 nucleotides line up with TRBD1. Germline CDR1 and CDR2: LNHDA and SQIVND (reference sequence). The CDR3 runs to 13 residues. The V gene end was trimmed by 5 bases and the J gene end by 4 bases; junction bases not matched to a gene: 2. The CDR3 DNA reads TGTGCCAGTAGTTCGACAGGGGGCTATGGCTACACCTTC. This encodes CASSSTGGYGYTF. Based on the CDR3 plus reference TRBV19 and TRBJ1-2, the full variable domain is DGGITQSPKYLFRKEGQNVTLSCEQNLNHDAMYWYRQDPGQGLRLIYYSQIVNDFQKGDIAEGYSVSREKKESFPLTVTSAQKNPTAFYLCASSSTGGYGYTFGSGTRLTVV.

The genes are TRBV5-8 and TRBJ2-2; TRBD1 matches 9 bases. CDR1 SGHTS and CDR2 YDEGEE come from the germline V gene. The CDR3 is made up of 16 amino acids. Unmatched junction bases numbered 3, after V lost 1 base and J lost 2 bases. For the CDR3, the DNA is TGTGCCAGCAGCTTGAGGACAGGGGCTAACACCGGGGAGCTGTTTTTT. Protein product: CASSLRTGANTGELFF.

Here the CDR3 reads CASGDTGLLNTEAFF. The DNA for the CDR3 is TGTGCCAGCGGGGACACAGGGCTCCTGAACACTGAAGCTTTCTTT. This chain joins TRBV19 and TRBJ1-1; a weak D match, TRBD1 (6 bases). Germline V gene sequence: CDR1 LNHDA, CDR2 SQIVND (reference sequence). The CDR3 length is 15 residues. V lost 9 bases to trimming and J lost 0 bases, with 17 bases between them.

The CDR3, as DNA: TGCGCCAGCAGCTTGTGGGGACAGAAGAACAATGAGCAGTTCTTC. The encoded protein is CASSLWGQKNNEQFF. The chain recombines TRBV5-1 with TRBJ2-1; 7 bases are shared with TRBD1. The CDR3 has 15 amino acids. Trimming removed 1 base from V and 5 bases from J; junction bases left unmatched: 6. Germline CDR1 reads SGHRS; CDR2 reads YFSETQ.

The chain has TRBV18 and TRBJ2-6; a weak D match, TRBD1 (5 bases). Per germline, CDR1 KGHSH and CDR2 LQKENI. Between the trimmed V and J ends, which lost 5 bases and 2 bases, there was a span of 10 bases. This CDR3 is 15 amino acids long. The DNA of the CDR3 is TGTGCCAGCTCATTCAGGGTTACTGGGGCCAACGTCCTGACTTTC. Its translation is CASSFRVTGANVLTF.

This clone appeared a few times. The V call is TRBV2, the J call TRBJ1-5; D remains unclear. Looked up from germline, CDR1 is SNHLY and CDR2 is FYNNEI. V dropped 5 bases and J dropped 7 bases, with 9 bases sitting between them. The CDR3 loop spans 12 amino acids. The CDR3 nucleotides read TGTGCCAGCAGTACGATGAGGCAGCCCCAGCATTTT. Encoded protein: CASSTMRQPQHF.

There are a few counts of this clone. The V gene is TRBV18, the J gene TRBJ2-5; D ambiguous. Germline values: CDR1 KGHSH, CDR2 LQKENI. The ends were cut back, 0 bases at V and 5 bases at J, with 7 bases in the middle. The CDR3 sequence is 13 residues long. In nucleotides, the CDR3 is TGTGCCAGCTCACCACCGGATCTGGAGACCCAGTACTTC. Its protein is CASSPPDLETQYF.

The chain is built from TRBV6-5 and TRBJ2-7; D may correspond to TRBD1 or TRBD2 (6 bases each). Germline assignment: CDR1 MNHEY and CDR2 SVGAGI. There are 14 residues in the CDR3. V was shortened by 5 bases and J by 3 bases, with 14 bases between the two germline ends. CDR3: CASSPGGGIYEQYF. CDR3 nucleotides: TGTGCCAGCAGTCCAGGAGGGGGAATCTACGAGCAGTACTTC.

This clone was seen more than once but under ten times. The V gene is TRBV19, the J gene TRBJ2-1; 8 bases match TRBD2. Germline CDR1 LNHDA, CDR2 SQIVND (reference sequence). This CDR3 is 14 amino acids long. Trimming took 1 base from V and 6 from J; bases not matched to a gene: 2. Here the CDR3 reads CASSIAGGPNEQFF. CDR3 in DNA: TGTGCCAGTAGTATAGCGGGGGGGCCCAATGAGCAGTTCTTC.

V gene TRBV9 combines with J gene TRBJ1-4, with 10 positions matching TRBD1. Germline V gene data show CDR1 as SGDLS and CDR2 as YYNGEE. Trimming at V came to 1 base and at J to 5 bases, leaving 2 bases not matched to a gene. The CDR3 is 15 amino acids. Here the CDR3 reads CASSVSGQGNEKLFF. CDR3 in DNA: TGTGCCAGCAGCGTATCGGGACAGGGGAATGAAAAACTGTTTTTT.

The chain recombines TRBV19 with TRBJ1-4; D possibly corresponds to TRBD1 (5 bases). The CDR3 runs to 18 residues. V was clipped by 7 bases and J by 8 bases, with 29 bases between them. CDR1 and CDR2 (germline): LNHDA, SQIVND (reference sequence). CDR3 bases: TGTGCCAGTACCAGCCACCGACGTGACAGCTTCTCGAGAGAAAAACTGTTTTTT. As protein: CASTSHRRDSFSREKLFF.

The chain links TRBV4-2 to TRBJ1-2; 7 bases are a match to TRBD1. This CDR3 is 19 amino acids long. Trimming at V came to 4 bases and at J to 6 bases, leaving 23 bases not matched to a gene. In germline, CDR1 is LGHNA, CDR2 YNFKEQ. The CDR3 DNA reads TGTGCCAGCAGCCTCGACAGGGAGCGTAATTCGAGAGGTTCTAATGGCTACACCTTC. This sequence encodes CASSLDRERNSRGSNGYTF.

CDR3 DNA sequence: TGTGCCTGGAGCCCCGGGACAGGTGGCAATCAGCCCCAGCATTTT. It yields the protein CAWSPGTGGNQPQHF. V and J are TRBV30 and TRBJ1-5; 8 bases fit TRBD1. CDR3 length equals 15 residues. Germline V gene lookup returns CDR1 GTSNPN and CDR2 SVGIG (reference sequence). Trimming took 3 bases from V and 2 from J; bases not matched to a gene: 6.

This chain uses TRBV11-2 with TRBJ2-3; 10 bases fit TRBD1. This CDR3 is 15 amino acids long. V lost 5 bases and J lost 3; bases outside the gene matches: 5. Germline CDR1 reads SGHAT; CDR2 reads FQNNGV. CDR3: CASSRTGGGTDTQYF. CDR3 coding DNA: TGTGCCAGCAGCCGGACAGGGGGGGGTACAGATACGCAGTATTTT.